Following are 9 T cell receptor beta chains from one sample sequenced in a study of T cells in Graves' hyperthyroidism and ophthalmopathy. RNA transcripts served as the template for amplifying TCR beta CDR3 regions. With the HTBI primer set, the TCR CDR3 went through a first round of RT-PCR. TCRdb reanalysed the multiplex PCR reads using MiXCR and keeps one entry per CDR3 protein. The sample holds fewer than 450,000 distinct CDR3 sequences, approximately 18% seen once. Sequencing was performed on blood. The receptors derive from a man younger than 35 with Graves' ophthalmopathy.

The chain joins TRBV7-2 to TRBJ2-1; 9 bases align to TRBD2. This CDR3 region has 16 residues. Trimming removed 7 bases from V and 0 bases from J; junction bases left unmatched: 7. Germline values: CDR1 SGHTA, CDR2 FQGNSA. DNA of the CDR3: TGTGCCAGCATCCAAGATAGCGGGAGCTCCTACAATGAGCAGTTCTTC. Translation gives CASIQDSGSSYNEQFF.

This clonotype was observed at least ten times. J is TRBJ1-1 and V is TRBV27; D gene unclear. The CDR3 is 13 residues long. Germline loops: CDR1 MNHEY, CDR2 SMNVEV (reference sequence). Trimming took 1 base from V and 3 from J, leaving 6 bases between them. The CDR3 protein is CASSLFQYTEAFF. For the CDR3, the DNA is TGTGCCAGCAGTTTATTTCAGTACACTGAAGCTTTCTTT.

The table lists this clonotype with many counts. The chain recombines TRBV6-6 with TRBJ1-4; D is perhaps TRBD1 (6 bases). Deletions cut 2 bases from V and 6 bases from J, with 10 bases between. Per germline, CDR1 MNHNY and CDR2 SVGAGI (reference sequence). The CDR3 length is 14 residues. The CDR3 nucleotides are TGTGCCAGCAGTTACGGTGGGGGCTATGAAAAACTGTTTTTT. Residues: CASSYGGGYEKLFF.

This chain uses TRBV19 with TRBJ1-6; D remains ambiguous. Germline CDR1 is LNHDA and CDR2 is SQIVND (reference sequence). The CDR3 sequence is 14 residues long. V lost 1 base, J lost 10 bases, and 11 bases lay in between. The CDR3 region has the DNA TGTGCCAGTAGTATAGCGGGCGGCTCATCACCCCTCCACTTT. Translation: CASSIAGGSSPLHF.

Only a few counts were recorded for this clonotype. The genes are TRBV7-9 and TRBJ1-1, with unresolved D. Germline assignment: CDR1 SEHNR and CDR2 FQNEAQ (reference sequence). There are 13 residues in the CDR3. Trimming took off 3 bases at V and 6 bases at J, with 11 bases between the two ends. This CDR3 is CASSLPGGAEAFF. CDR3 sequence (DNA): TGTGCCAGCAGCTTGCCCGGTGGCGCTGAAGCTTTCTTT.

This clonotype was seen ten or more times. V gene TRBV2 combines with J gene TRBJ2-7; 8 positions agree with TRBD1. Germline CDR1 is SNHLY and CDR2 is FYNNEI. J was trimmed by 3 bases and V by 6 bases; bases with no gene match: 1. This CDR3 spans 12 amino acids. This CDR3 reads CASRTGDYEQYF. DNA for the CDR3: TGTGCCAGCAGGACAGGGGACTACGAGCAGTACTTC.

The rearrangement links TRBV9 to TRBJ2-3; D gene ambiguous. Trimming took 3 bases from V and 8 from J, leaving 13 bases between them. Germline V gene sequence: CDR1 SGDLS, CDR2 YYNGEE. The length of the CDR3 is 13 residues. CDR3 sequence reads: CASSERPHGTQYF. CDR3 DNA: TGTGCCAGCAGCGAGAGGCCGCACGGTACGCAGTATTTT.

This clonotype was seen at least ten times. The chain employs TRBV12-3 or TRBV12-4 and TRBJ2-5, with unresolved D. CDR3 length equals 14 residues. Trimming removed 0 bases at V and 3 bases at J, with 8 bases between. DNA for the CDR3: TGTGCCAGCAGTTTAGCAGGCACCGAAGAGACCCAGTACTTC. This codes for CASSLAGTEETQYF.

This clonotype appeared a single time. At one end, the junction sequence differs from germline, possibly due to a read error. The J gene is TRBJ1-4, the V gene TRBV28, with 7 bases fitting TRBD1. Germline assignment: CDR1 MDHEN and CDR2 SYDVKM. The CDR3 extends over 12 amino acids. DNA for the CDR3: TGTACCAGCAGACAGGGTTTTGAAAAACTGTTTTTT. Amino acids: CTSRQGFEKLFF.